This is a list of T cell receptor beta chains from one sample in a study of cytomegalovirus exposure and HLA in healthy donors. Only in-frame clones appear in the TCRdb table, and some are missing; sequencing was by immunoSEQ multiplex PCR. The sample records under 200,000 clones, around 80% being singletons. Sequencing was carried out using PBMCs. These receptors originate from a middle-aged woman in good health and CMV-seropositive. Both conserved end residues are part of each CDR3. Fields, in order: J gene, V gene, clone size, D gene, CDR3 protein, CDR3 DNA. A D gene is named only where the DNA matches it firmly. A clone size is listed for some rows: how often the clone was seen (once, few, many), or a class if it is expanded.

>TRBJ1-5|TRBV27|-|TRBD1
CASRPGGQGTNQPQHF
TGTGCCAGCAGGCCAGGGGGACAGGGGACCAATCAGCCCCAGCATTTT
>TRBJ2-7|TRBV7-2|-|TRBD2
CASSLEGTRASYEQYF
TGTGCCAGCAGCTTGGAGGGGACTAGAGCCTCCTACGAGCAGTACTTC
>TRBJ1-2|TRBV28|-|-
CASSSPKRGGYGYTF
TGTGCCAGCAGTTCCCCGAAGAGGGGGGGCTATGGCTACACCTTC
>TRBJ2-7|TRBV2|-|-
CASEAGQAVTEQYF
TGTGCCTCCGAGGCAGGGCAGGCGGTGACCGAGCAGTACTTC
>TRBJ2-7|TRBV2|-|-
CASSVWQDEQYF
TGTGCCAGCAGTGTCTGGCAGGACGAGCAGTACTTC
>TRBJ2-3|TRBV19|-|-
CASSIVIRVGTDTQYF
TGTGCCAGTAGTATAGTTATCCGCGTCGGCACAGATACGCAGTATTTT
>TRBJ2-1|TRBV7-8|once|TRBD2
CASSFQPMTSSTKFF
TGTGCCAGCAGCTTCCAACCGATGACTAGCAGTACGAAGTTCTTC
>TRBJ2-5|TRBV6-6|-|TRBD2
CASSYSGLAEETQYF
TGTGCCAGCAGTTACTCGGGACTAGCGGAAGAGACCCAGTACTTC
>TRBJ2-1|TRBV5-4|few|TRBD2
CASSFVTSGSLEQFF
TGTGCCAGCAGCTTCGTGACTAGCGGGAGTTTGGAGCAGTTCTTC
>TRBJ1-4|TRBV28|-|-
CASTPVGGRATNEKLFF
TGTGCCAGCACCCCGGTTGGTGGGAGGGCAACTAATGAAAAACTGTTTTTT
>TRBJ2-7|TRBV7-8|few|TRBD1
CASSQGQERYEQYF
TGTGCCAGCAGCCAGGGACAGGAGAGATACGAGCAGTACTTC
>TRBJ1-2|TRBV7-2|-|-
CASSLERASGYTF
TGTGCCAGCAGCTTAGAGAGGGCCTCTGGCTACACCTTC
>TRBJ2-7|TRBV30|-|-
CAWAQGPSYEQYF
TGTGCCTGGGCACAGGGTCCCTCCTACGAGCAGTACTTC
>TRBJ2-7|TRBV5-1|-|TRBD1
CASSPGQVPREQYF
TGCGCCAGCAGCCCCGGACAGGTTCCAAGGGAGCAGTACTTC
>TRBJ2-1|TRBV19|-|-
CASPHRKRASEQFF
TGTGCCAGTCCCCACCGCAAGCGGGCCTCTGAGCAGTTCTTC
>TRBJ1-2|TRBV18|-|-
CASSPRGEDYGYTF
TGTGCCAGCTCACCACGGGGAGAAGATTATGGCTACACCTTC
>TRBJ2-1|TRBV11-3|-|TRBD2
CASSPGLATYNEQFF
TGTGCCAGCAGCCCGGGACTAGCCACCTACAATGAGCAGTTCTTC
>TRBJ2-1|TRBV7-9|-|TRBD2
CASSWSREFRNEQFF
TGTGCCAGCAGCTGGTCGCGGGAGTTCCGGAATGAGCAGTTCTTC
>TRBJ1-1|TRBV5-5|-|-
CASSPKPRQALLNTEAFF
TGTGCCAGCAGCCCCAAGCCGAGACAGGCCCTCTTGAACACTGAAGCTTTCTTT
>TRBJ2-7|TRBV19|-|TRBD2
CASSMSYGTSGSGEQYF
TGTGCCAGTAGTATGAGTTACGGGACTAGCGGGAGCGGCGAGCAGTACTTC
>TRBJ2-1|TRBV10-1|-|TRBD2
CASSEYGTSGSYNEQFF
TGCGCCAGCAGTGAGTATGGTACTAGCGGGTCCTACAATGAGCAGTTCTTC
>TRBJ1-1|TRBV11-2|-|-
CASSLTVIEAFF
TGTGCCAGCAGCTTGACAGTGATTGAAGCTTTCTTT
>TRBJ2-1|TRBV5-1|-|TRBD2
CASRDGTSGISYNEQFF
TGCGCCAGCAGAGACGGGACTAGCGGGATCTCCTACAATGAGCAGTTCTTC
>TRBJ1-1|TRBV11-2|-|-
CASSLSRVALTEAFF
TGTGCCAGCAGCTTATCCAGGGTGGCTCTTACTGAAGCTTTCTTT
>TRBJ2-3|TRBV29-1|-|TRBD1
CSVDPGQGGTDTQYF
TGCAGCGTTGACCCCGGACAGGGGGGGACAGATACGCAGTATTTT
>TRBJ2-7|TRBV28|-|-
CASQGSAYEQYF
TGTGCCAGCCAGGGGTCCGCCTACGAGCAGTACTTC
>TRBJ1-1|TRBV5-1|few|TRBD1
CASSLQGSTEAFF
TGCGCCAGCAGCTTACAGGGGTCCACTGAAGCTTTCTTT
>TRBJ1-2|TRBV18|-|-
CASSPPAGGDGYTF
TGTGCCAGCTCACCACCGGCGGGAGGGGATGGCTACACCTTC
>TRBJ1-2|TRBV14|-|-
CASSQRQFIYGYTF
TGTGCCAGCAGCCAACGACAGTTTATCTATGGCTACACCTTC
>TRBJ2-1|TRBV7-8|few|-
CASSLAGGYEQFF
TGTGCCAGCAGCTTAGCGGGAGGCTATGAGCAGTTCTTC
>TRBJ1-5|TRBV6-5|-|-
CASSPGLSNQPQHF
TGTGCCAGCAGCCCGGGGTTAAGCAATCAGCCCCAGCATTTT
>TRBJ2-7|TRBV28|-|-
CASNTGTPGAHEQYF
TGTGCCAGCAATACGGGGACACCCGGGGCCCACGAGCAGTACTTC
>TRBJ2-1|TRBV7-9|-|TRBD2
CASSESGSSYNEQFF
TGTGCCAGCAGCGAGAGCGGGAGCTCCTACAATGAGCAGTTCTTC
>TRBJ2-5|TRBV15|-|-
CATSRDAGPQETQYF
TGTGCCACCAGCAGAGATGCGGGTCCGCAAGAGACCCAGTACTTC
>TRBJ2-7|TRBV5-4|-|-
CASSSQGGISYEQYF
TGTGCCAGCAGCTCGCAGGGGGGAATAAGCTACGAGCAGTACTTC
>TRBJ2-2|TRBV2|-|TRBD1
CASRGQLTAAGELFF
TGTGCCAGCAGGGGACAGCTGACGGCCGCCGGGGAGCTGTTTTTT
>TRBJ2-5|TRBV10-3|-|TRBD1
CAISAGTGEETQYF
TGTGCCATCAGTGCAGGGACAGGGGAAGAGACCCAGTACTTC
>TRBJ2-1|TRBV5-1|-|-
CASSLASNNEQFF
TGCGCCAGCAGCTTGGCTAGTAACAATGAGCAGTTCTTC
>TRBJ2-2|TRBV9|-|-
CASSVGRGTGTGELFF
TGTGCCAGCAGCGTAGGTAGGGGCACTGGAACCGGGGAGCTGTTTTTT
>TRBJ1-2|TRBV6-6|-|-
CASSYPDTNYGYTF
TGTGCCAGCAGTTACCCGGACACTAACTATGGCTACACCTTC
>TRBJ1-1|TRBV7-6|-|-
CASSPRTGGPDTEAFF
TGTGCCAGCAGCCCGCGGACGGGCGGGCCTGACACTGAAGCTTTCTTT
>TRBJ1-2|TRBV18|few|TRBD1
CASSPRDREVGYTF
TGTGCCAGCTCACCGAGGGACAGGGAGGTTGGCTACACCTTC
>TRBJ1-2|TRBV5-4|-|TRBD1
CASSLAGTGETGYTF
TGTGCCAGCAGCTTGGCGGGGACAGGGGAGACGGGCTACACCTTC
>TRBJ2-2|TRBV30|-|-
CAWTAGPNTGELFF
TGTGCCTGGACCGCGGGGCCGAACACCGGGGAGCTGTTTTTT
>TRBJ2-2|TRBV19|-|TRBD1
CASSVNGQGRTGELFF
TGTGCCAGTAGTGTAAACGGACAGGGGCGGACCGGGGAGCTGTTTTTT
>TRBJ1-1|TRBV28|few|TRBD1
CASSGVDRGLGTEAFF
TGTGCCAGCAGTGGGGTAGACAGGGGTTTGGGCACTGAAGCTTTCTTT
>TRBJ1-3|TRBV7-9|-|TRBD1
CASSLGQGVAGNTIYF
TGTGCCAGCAGCTTGGGACAGGGGGTCGCTGGAAACACCATATATTTT
>TRBJ2-5|TRBV19|few|TRBD2
CASTGTSGSRETQYF
TGTGCCAGTACCGGGACTAGCGGGTCCAGGGAGACCCAGTACTTC
>TRBJ2-7|TRBV28|-|-
CASSLTESYEQYF
TGTGCCAGCAGTTTGACGGAGTCCTACGAGCAGTACTTC
>TRBJ2-1|TRBV28|-|TRBD2
CASSLSGTSIEQFF
TGTGCCAGCAGTTTATCCGGGACTAGCATTGAGCAGTTCTTC
>TRBJ1-2|TRBV6-5|few|TRBD1
CASSRTGNYGYTF
TGTGCCAGCAGCCGGACAGGGAACTATGGCTACACCTTC
>TRBJ1-2|TRBV7-8|-|-
CASSLDSRGNYGYTF
TGTGCCAGCAGCTTAGATTCCAGGGGAAACTATGGCTACACCTTC
>TRBJ2-3|TRBV7-2|-|-
CASSPGLLRDTDTQYF
TGTGCCAGCAGCCCCGGACTCTTGAGAGACACAGATACGCAGTATTTT
>TRBJ1-3|TRBV28|few|TRBD1
CASTETGTHTIYF
TGTGCCAGCACCGAGACAGGGACCCACACCATATATTTT
>TRBJ2-1|TRBV5-1|-|TRBD2
CASGAGAYNEQFF
TGCGCCAGCGGAGCGGGGGCCTACAATGAGCAGTTCTTC